The T cell receptor (beta chain) under discussion was sequenced for a study of blood T cell repertoires in COVID-19. Turning to the study itself: The samples span acute and convalescent COVID-19 from the United States, Italy and Spain. From T cells, B-cell-depleted T cells, or PBMCs came the material, which was cDNA or gDNA.

V was cut by 6 bases and J by 3 bases, with 9 bases left in between. The CDR3 contains 13 residues. Looked up from germline, CDR1 is LNHDA and CDR2 is SQIVND (reference sequence). Original processing methods: Amplification from reference gene primers served as the basis for estimated nucleated cell counts. Data came from immunoSEQ multiplex PCR; TCRdb stores just in-frame clones and leaves some out. The DNA was the basis for D and trimming; V, J and clone size are from that table. This sample has about 310,000 clones, with around nine tenths found just once. The sequence came from a man in his sixties or seventies with acute or convalescent COVID-19. Sequencing used peripheral blood. The chain joins TRBV19 to TRBJ2-1; weak D call: TRBD1 (6 bases). CDR3 sequence (DNA): TGTGCCAGTAGATGGGACAACTACAATGAGCAGTTCTTC. Translating gives CASRWDNYNEQFF.